This note documents a single T cell receptor beta chain sequence. Trimming pared 6 bases from V and 4 bases from J, leaving 18 bases between. The CDR3 extends over 15 amino acids. Germline values: CDR1 SGHTA, CDR2 FQGNSA. These data come from a study of T cell changes during pregnancy in multiple sclerosis. Measured with immunoSEQ multiplex PCR; TCRdb has only the in-frame clones, and not every one. The profile shows roughly 93,000 clones, almost 95% of them singletons. The chain employs TRBV7-2 and TRBJ1-2; D remains unclear. Material: peripheral blood, obtained after pregnancy. The receptor's source is a female donor with multiple sclerosis, enrolled in a pregnancy study. As DNA, the CDR3 is TGTGCCAGCAGTTTCGCTGGTACAGTGGCCTATGGCTACACCTTC. This sequence encodes CASSFAGTVAYGYTF.